These 17 T cell receptor beta chains were all obtained from the same sample, sequenced in a study of T cells in Graves' hyperthyroidism and ophthalmopathy. Amplification of TCR beta CDR3 regions used RNA as the template. Primed by the HTBI set, a first-round RT-PCR was run on the TCR CDR3. TCRdb re-called the multiplex PCR reads through MiXCR, storing one row per CDR3 protein. The table shows about 840,000 distinct CDR3 sequences, with over 35% occurring only once. Sequenced material: blood. These TCRs come from a man younger than 35 with Graves' hyperthyroidism.

This clonotype was picked up one time. V is TRBV20-1 and J is TRBJ2-2; 7 positions match TRBD1. The CDR3 covers 16 residues. Unmatched junction bases numbered 4, after V lost 0 bases and J lost 0 bases. Germline CDR1 DFQATT, CDR2 SNEGSKA (reference sequence). The CDR3 DNA reads TGCAGTGCTAGAGATAAGGACAGGACGAACACCGGGGAGCTGTTTTTT. This gives the protein CSARDKDRTNTGELFF.

V gene TRBV20-1 combines with J gene TRBJ1-6; tentative D call: TRBD1 (5 bases). This CDR3 is 14 amino acids long. Trimming cost V 4 bases and J 7 bases, with 14 bases left between them. Germline lookup yields CDR1 DFQATT and CDR2 SNEGSKA (reference sequence). The DNA for the CDR3 is TGCAGTGCTATCCCGGGACGGGTCAATTCACCCCTCCACTTT. Protein product: CSAIPGRVNSPLHF.

The J gene is TRBJ1-1, the V gene TRBV29-1; unclear D gene. The CDR3 is made up of 12 amino acids. Trimming left V 4 bases short and J 7 bases short, with 13 bases between. The germline V gene encodes CDR1 SQVTM and CDR2 ANQGSEA. Here the CDR3 reads CSVVRSEIEAFF. The CDR3 coding sequence is TGCAGCGTTGTCAGGAGCGAGATTGAAGCTTTCTTT.

Points on this clonotype: A much larger clone lies one base from this, so it may be a read error. The genes are TRBV29-1 and TRBJ2-2; 7 bases fit TRBD1. This CDR3 spans 14 amino acids. The V segment lost 4 bases and the J segment 5 bases; nucleotides outside the gene matches: 7. CDR1 and CDR2 from the germline V gene are SQVTM and ANQGSEA. CDR3 sequence (DNA): TGCAGCGTTGGCGGACAGGAAAAAACCGGGGAGCTGTTTTTT. Protein: CSVGGQEKTGELFF.

This clonotype was observed at least ten times. J is TRBJ2-7 and V is TRBV5-6, with D perhaps TRBD1 (6 bases). This CDR3 contains 14 residues. The V and J ends lost 4 bases and 5 bases respectively, with 16 bases between them. The germline V gene has CDR1 SGHDT and CDR2 YYEEEE. The CDR3 bases are TGTGCCAGCAGCGGAACAGGGTCTTACCACGAGCAGTACTTC. Residues: CASSGTGSYHEQYF. Drawing the rest from reference TRBV5-6 and TRBJ2-7, the complete variable domain is DAGVTQSPTHLIKTRGQQVTLRCSPKSGHDTVSWYQQALGQGPQFIFQYYEEEERQRGNFPDRFSGHQFPNYSSELNVNALLLGDSALYLCASSGTGSYHEQYFGPGTRLTVT.

Comments on this clonotype: One end of the junction varies from germline; a read error may be responsible. The rearrangement uses TRBV5-5 and TRBJ1-5; TRBD1 aligns across 9 bases. The CDR3 sequence is 15 residues long. In germline, CDR1 is SGHKS, CDR2 YYEKEE (reference sequence). CDR3 nucleotides: TGCGCCAGCAGCCCCGGGACAGGGTTTCGTCAGCCCCAGCATTTT. Translation gives CASSPGTGFRQPQHF.

The CDR3 is CASSRVQQETQYF. Here the CDR3 DNA reads TGTGCCAGCAGCAGGGTGCAACAAGAGACCCAGTACTTC. The chain carries TRBV5-6 and TRBJ2-5; D is uncertain. Trimming removed 4 bases at V and 2 bases at J, with 9 bases between. CDR1 and CDR2 (germline): SGHDT, YYEEEE. The CDR3 is 13 residues long. The full variable domain, completed using reference TRBV5-6 and TRBJ2-5, is DAGVTQSPTHLIKTRGQQVTLRCSPKSGHDTVSWYQQALGQGPQFIFQYYEEEERQRGNFPDRFSGHQFPNYSSELNVNALLLGDSALYLCASSRVQQETQYFGPGTRLLVL.

This chain links TRBV7-2 with TRBJ2-7; no reliable D call. V gave up 3 bases and J gave up 5 bases, with 17 bases separating them. Germline V gene sequence: CDR1 SGHTA, CDR2 FQGNSA. This CDR3 has 15 amino acids. CDR3 bases: TGTGCCAGCAGCTTGGGCCGCATATCATCCCACGAGCAGTACTTC. Translation: CASSLGRISSHEQYF.

A single count supports this clonotype. The chain uses TRBV2 and TRBJ2-5, with D possibly matching TRBD1 (6 bases). Germline V gene data show CDR1 as SNHLY and CDR2 as FYNNEI. Trimming took off 6 bases at V and 3 bases at J, with 20 bases between the two ends. This CDR3 has 16 amino acids. Written as DNA, the CDR3 is TGTGCCAGCAGGGGCGTGACAGGAGAGGGTAAAGAGACCCAGTACTTC. Protein: CASRGVTGEGKETQYF.

The chain employs TRBV7-8 and TRBJ2-7; no clear D gene. The CDR3 has 14 amino acids. CDR1 and CDR2 from the germline V gene are SGHVS and FQNEAQ. V was pared by 3 bases and J by 2 bases, with 11 bases between. For the CDR3, the DNA is TGTGCCAGCAGCTTGTCCCGGCTAACCTACGAGCAGTACTTC. Amino acid sequence: CASSLSRLTYEQYF. Together with reference TRBV7-8 and TRBJ2-7, the CDR3 gives the full variable domain: GAGVSQSPRYKVAKRGQDVALRCDPISGHVSLFWYQQALGQGPEFLTYFQNEAQLDKSGLPSDRFFAERPEGSVSTLKIQRTQQEDSAVYLCASSLSRLTYEQYFGPGTRLTVT.

This clonotype came up a few times. This rearrangement joins TRBV6-5 to TRBJ1-1, with D maybe TRBD1 (6 bases). Germline values: CDR1 MNHEY, CDR2 SVGAGI. The CDR3 has 13 residues. The ends were cut back, 5 bases at V and 3 bases at J, with 10 bases in the middle. This CDR3 reads CASSHRAYTEAFF. CDR3 nucleotide sequence: TGTGCCAGCAGTCACAGGGCATACACTGAAGCTTTCTTT.

This chain joins TRBV15 and TRBJ2-5; no clear D. V was shortened by 0 bases and J by 3 bases, with 20 bases between the two germline ends. Germline V gene lookup returns CDR1 LNHNV and CDR2 YYDKDF (reference sequence). The CDR3 totals 18 residues. CDR3 bases: TGTGCCACCAGCAGAGATCTGTTGTTAACCGGCGGAAAAGAGACCCAGTACTTC. Amino acid sequence: CATSRDLLLTGGKETQYF.

As to this clonotype: An end of the junction does not agree with germline; a read error may underlie this. The chain uses TRBV20-1 and TRBJ2-5, with D unresolved. The CDR3 covers 11 residues. CDR1 DFQATT and CDR2 SNEGSKA come from the germline V gene (reference sequence). The CDR3 DNA reads TGCAGTGCTAGGATCCAAGAGGCCCAGTACTTC. This codes for CSARIQEAQYF.

This clonotype occurred a few times. The rearrangement links TRBV7-8 to TRBJ2-5; D ambiguous. V was cut by 6 bases and J by 4 bases, with 12 bases left in between. The CDR3 runs to 13 residues. CDR1 is SGHVS and CDR2 is FQNEAQ in the germline V gene. The CDR3 region is CASSSGWRETQYF. The CDR3 DNA reads TGTGCCAGCAGTTCTGGGTGGAGAGAGACCCAGTACTTC.

This sequence joins TRBV19 and TRBJ2-2; D is unresolved. The CDR3 is 16 residues long. V lost 4 bases to trimming and J lost 1 base, with 13 bases between them. Germline V lookup: CDR1 LNHDA, CDR2 SQIVND (reference sequence). CDR3 sequence reads: CASSTTTNWNTGELFF. The CDR3 DNA reads TGTGCCAGTAGTACCACGACGAATTGGAACACCGGGGAGCTGTTTTTT.

The chain joins TRBV10-3 to TRBJ1-1; a possible D gene is TRBD1 (5 bases). Trimming cost V 8 bases and J 2 bases, with 15 bases left between them. The CDR3 length is 14 residues. Per germline, CDR1 ENHRY and CDR2 SYGVKD. CDR3 sequence: CAIGRGGRNTEAFF. CDR3 DNA sequence: TGTGCCATCGGTAGGGGCGGTCGTAACACTGAAGCTTTCTTT.

This clonotype was detected many times. This chain uses TRBV7-3 with TRBJ1-2, with D hard to call. The CDR3 extends over 13 amino acids. V lost 0 bases and J 4 bases, leaving 6 bases between the germline ends. Looked up from germline, CDR1 is SGHTA and CDR2 is FQGTGA. The CDR3 DNA sequence: TGTGCCAGCAGCTTAACCGGGTTCTATGGCTACACCTTC. Protein sequence: CASSLTGFYGYTF.